Included here is one TCR beta chain sequence, with context. This record belongs to a study of T cells in localized non-small cell lung cancer. Germline CDR1 SGHNT, CDR2 YYREEE (reference sequence). The CDR3 is 18 residues long. V was clipped by 3 bases and J by 0 bases, with 19 bases between them. Here immunoSEQ multiplex PCR was the method, and the copy in TCRdb shows in-frame clones only, minus some. Among 40,000 to 60,000 clones, around 87% were seen once, and the ten largest hold around 16%. The chain has TRBV5-4 and TRBJ2-1; D possibly corresponds to TRBD2 (6 bases). The material sequenced was PBMCs, taken before any cancer treatment. The origin of this receptor is a female donor with stage II lung adenocarcinoma. The CDR3 is CASSSGLWRGSSYNEQFF. CDR3 in DNA: TGTGCCAGCAGCTCGGGTCTGTGGCGGGGAAGCTCCTACAATGAGCAGTTCTTC.